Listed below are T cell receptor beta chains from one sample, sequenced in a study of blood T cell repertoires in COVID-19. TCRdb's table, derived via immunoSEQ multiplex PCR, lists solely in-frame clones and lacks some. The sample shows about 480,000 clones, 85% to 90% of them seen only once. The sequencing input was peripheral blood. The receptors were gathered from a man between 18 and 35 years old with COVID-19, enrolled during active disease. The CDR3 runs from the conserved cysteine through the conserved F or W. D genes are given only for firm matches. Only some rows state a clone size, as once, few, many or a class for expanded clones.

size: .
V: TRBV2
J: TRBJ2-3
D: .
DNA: TGTGCCAGCAGTGAGGGCAGCTCCTTGTATTTT
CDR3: CASSEGSSLYF

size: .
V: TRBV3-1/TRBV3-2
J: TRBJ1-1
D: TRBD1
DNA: TGTGCCAGCAGCCAAGCGACAGGGCTCTGGGGAAACACTGAAGCTTTCTTT
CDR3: CASSQATGLWGNTEAFF

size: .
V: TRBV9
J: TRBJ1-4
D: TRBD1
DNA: TGTGCCAGCAGCGAACGGACAGGGATAAATGAAAAACTGTTTTTT
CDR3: CASSERTGINEKLFF

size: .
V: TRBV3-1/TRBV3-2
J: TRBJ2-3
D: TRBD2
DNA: TGTGCCAGCAGCCAAGCCGGGACTAGCGGGGCTAGCACAGATACGCAGTATTTT
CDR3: CASSQAGTSGASTDTQYF

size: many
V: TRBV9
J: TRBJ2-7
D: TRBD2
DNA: TGTGCCAGCAGCGCAACAGGGACTAGGAGCTACGAGCAGTACTTC
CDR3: CASSATGTRSYEQYF

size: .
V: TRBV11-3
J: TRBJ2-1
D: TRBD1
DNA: TGTGCCAGCAGCAACAGGGGGCGCAGAGAGAGCAATGAGCAGTTCTTC
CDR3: CASSNRGRRESNEQFF

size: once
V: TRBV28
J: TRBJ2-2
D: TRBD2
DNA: TGTGCCAGCAGGAATATAGCGGGAGTCTCAAACACCGGGGAGCTGTTTTTT
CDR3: CASRNIAGVSNTGELFF

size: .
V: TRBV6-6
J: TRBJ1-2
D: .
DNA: TGTGCCAGCGGCCTACAGGGTAACTATGGCTACACCTTC
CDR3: CASGLQGNYGYTF

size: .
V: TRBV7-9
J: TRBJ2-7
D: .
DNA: TGTGCCAGCAGCTTAGATGTAGCAGTGTTCTTC
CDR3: CASSLDVAVFF

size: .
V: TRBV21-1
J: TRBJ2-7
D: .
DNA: TGTGCCAGCAGCAGGGGCGGGACTAGCGGGACCGAGCAGTACTTC
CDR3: CASSRGGTSGTEQYF

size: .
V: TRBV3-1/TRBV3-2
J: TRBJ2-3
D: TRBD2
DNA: TGTGCCAGCAGCTCAAGCGGGGGGCGCGGTACGCAGTATTTT
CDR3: CASSSSGGRGTQYF

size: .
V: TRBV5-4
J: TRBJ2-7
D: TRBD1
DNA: TGTGCCAGCAGCTTCGGGGGACAGGGAGCATACGAGCAGTACTTC
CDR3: CASSFGGQGAYEQYF

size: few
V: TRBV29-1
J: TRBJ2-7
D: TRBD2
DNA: TGCAGCGTAGGACTAGGCTACGAGCAGTACTTC
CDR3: CSVGLGYEQYF

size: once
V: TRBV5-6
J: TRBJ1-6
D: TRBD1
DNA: TGTGCCAGCAGCTTGTGGGGCGGACAGGGAGATTCACCCCTCCACTTT
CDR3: CASSLWGGQGDSPLHF

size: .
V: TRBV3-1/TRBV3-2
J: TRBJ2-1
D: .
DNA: TGTGCCAGCAGCCAAGCCCTACCAATTTACGTTCACCCCTACAATGAGCAGTTCTTC
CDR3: CASSQALPIYVHPYNEQFF

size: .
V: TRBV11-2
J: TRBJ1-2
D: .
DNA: TGTGCCAGCAGCTTGTTCACCCCGGGGGGTGGGGATGGCTACACCTTC
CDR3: CASSLFTPGGGDGYTF

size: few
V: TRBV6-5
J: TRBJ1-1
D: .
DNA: TGTGCCAGCAGTTACTCAGAGGGATTCACTGAAGCTTTCTTT
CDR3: CASSYSEGFTEAFF

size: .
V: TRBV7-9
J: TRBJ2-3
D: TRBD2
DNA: TGTGCCAGCAGCTCCACTAGCGGGGGTGGCACAGATACGCAGTATTTT
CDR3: CASSSTSGGGTDTQYF

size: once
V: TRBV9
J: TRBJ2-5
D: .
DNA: TGTGCCAGCAGCGTAGGGGGAGTTCGGGAGACCCAGTACTTC
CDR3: CASSVGGVRETQYF

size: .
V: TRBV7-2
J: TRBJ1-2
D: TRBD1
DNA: TGTGCCAGCAGCTTTCCTGACAGGGGCCTCGGCTACACCTTC
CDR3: CASSFPDRGLGYTF

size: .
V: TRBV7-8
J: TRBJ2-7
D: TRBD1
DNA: TGTGCCACCCAAGAACGTGACAGGGGGGAGAGGGAGCAGTACTTC
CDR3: CATQERDRGEREQYF

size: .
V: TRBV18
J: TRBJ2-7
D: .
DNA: TGTGCCAGCTCGCCGGACAGTTTTAAAGAGCAGTACTTC
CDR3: CASSPDSFKEQYF

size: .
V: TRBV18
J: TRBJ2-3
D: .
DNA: TGTGCCAGCTCACCCCAAGGACAAACAGATACGCAGTATTTT
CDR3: CASSPQGQTDTQYF

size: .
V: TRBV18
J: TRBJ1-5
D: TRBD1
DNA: TGTGCCAGCTCGCAACAGGGGGCGAATCAGCCCCAGCATTTT
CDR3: CASSQQGANQPQHF

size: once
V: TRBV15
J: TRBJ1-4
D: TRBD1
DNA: TGTGCCACCTCAGACAGGGCCACTAATGAAAAACTGTTTTTT
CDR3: CATSDRATNEKLFF

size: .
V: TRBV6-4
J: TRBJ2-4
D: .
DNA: TGTGCCAGCAGTGACGGGGCGGGGTCTTGGCTCGCCAAAAACATTCAGTACTTC
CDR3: CASSDGAGSWLAKNIQYF

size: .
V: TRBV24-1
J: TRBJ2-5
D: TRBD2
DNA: TGTGCCACCAGTGATTGGACTAGCGGGAGTGGGGAGACCCAGTACTTC
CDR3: CATSDWTSGSGETQYF

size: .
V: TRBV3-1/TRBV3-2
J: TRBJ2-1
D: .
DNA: TGTGCCAGCAGCAGATTCGGGACATATCACAATGAGCAGTTCTTC
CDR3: CASSRFGTYHNEQFF

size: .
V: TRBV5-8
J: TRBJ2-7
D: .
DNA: TGTGCCAGCAGCTTGGCCGAAAGCTTCTACGAGCAGTACTTC
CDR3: CASSLAESFYEQYF

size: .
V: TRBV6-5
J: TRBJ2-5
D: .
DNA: TGTGCCAGCAGCGGGACTCTTATTCAAGAGACCCAGTACTTC
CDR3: CASSGTLIQETQYF

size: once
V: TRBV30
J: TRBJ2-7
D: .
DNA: TGTGCCTGGAGTGTACTTGGGGGGACGGAGCAGTACTTC
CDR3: CAWSVLGGTEQYF

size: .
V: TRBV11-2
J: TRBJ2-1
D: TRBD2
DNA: TGTGCCAGCAGCTTAGATGACTGGGGACTAGCGGGGGCGGGCGAGCAGTTCTTC
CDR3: CASSLDDWGLAGAGEQFF